These 18 T cell receptor beta chains originate from one sample sequenced in a study of shared clonotypes between healthy human individuals. This table comes from immunoSEQ multiplex PCR, and its TCRdb copy is limited to in-frame clones, with some not included. In the table there are about 1.5 million clones, about 98% of which are singletons. Sample: naive CD4+ T cells sorted from blood. Specified subset: CD45RA+ positively selected. The source of these receptors is a man aged 25-45 years in good health.

The chain combines TRBV30 with TRBJ2-7; tentative D call: TRBD2 (5 bases). There are 17 residues in the CDR3. Trimming left V 0 bases short and J 3 bases short, with 21 bases between. The germline gives CDR1 GTSNPN, CDR2 SVGIG (reference sequence). The DNA of the CDR3 is TGTGCCTGGAGTGTCGAGAGGGTTTCTCATACCCGCTACGAGCAGTACTTC. Protein sequence: CAWSVERVSHTRYEQYF.

The chain has TRBV11-3 and TRBJ1-2; unclear D gene. CDR1 is SGHNT, CDR2 YENEEA, per germline. Trimming removed 3 bases from V and 2 bases from J, with 13 bases in between. This CDR3 is built from 15 residues. The CDR3 is CASSLIGRPNYGYTF. DNA of the CDR3: TGTGCCAGCAGCTTGATAGGCCGGCCGAACTATGGCTACACCTTC.

The gene calls are TRBV6-1 and TRBJ1-4, with 9 bases identical to TRBD1. Germline loops: CDR1 MNHNS, CDR2 SASEGT. The trim removed 6 bases at V and 4 bases at J, leaving 9 bases unmatched. The CDR3 loop spans 16 amino acids. CDR3 region: CASRENRGPDNEKLFF. The CDR3 nucleotides read TGTGCCAGCAGGGAAAACAGGGGGCCCGATAATGAAAAACTGTTTTTT.

With respect to this clone: The sample has other DNA sequences that encode this CDR3 too. This rearrangement joins TRBV11-3 to TRBJ2-3; D remains ambiguous. This CDR3 has 13 residues. Germline CDR1 and CDR2: SGHNT and YENEEA. Trimming stripped 1 base from V and 4 bases from J, with 6 bases between. CDR3 nucleotide sequence: TGTGCCAGCAGCTTAGGCCGATCAGATACGCAGTATTTT. This gives the protein CASSLGRSDTQYF. Variable domain in full (rest from reference TRBV11-3 and TRBJ2-3): EAGVVQSPRYKIIEKKQPVAFWCNPISGHNTLYWYLQNLGQGPELLIRYENEEAVDDSQLPKDRFSAERLKGVDSTLKIQPAELGDSAVYLCASSLGRSDTQYFGPGTRLTVL.

As for this clone: This CDR3 is also generated by other DNA sequences in the sample. The rearrangement links TRBV9 to TRBJ2-1; 9 bases line up with TRBD1. With V trimmed by 1 base and J by 4 bases, 3 bases remained unmatched. The CDR3 is made up of 15 amino acids. Germline V gene lookup returns CDR1 SGDLS and CDR2 YYNGEE. This chain's CDR3 is CASSVTGGAYNEQFF. The DNA of the CDR3 is TGTGCCAGCAGCGTAACAGGGGGCGCATACAATGAGCAGTTCTTC.

The chain joins TRBV9 to TRBJ2-1, with TRBD1 matching 7 bases. Germline CDR1 is SGDLS and CDR2 is YYNGEE. The V segment lost 3 bases and the J segment 4 bases; nucleotides outside the gene matches: 10. This CDR3 comprises 16 residues. This CDR3 is CASSAYRGSGYNEQFF. The CDR3, as DNA: TGTGCCAGCAGCGCGTACAGGGGCTCGGGATACAATGAGCAGTTCTTC.

The chain has TRBV5-1 and TRBJ2-2; no definite D call. Deletions cut 0 bases from V and 1 base from J, with 10 bases between. The CDR3 loop spans 16 amino acids. CDR1 is SGHRS, CDR2 YFSETQ, per germline. CDR3 amino acids: CASSLVESWNTGELFF. In DNA form, the CDR3 reads TGCGCCAGCAGCTTGGTGGAGAGTTGGAACACCGGGGAGCTGTTTTTT.

The chain is built from TRBV7-3 and TRBJ2-5; D perhaps matches TRBD2 (5 bases). V dropped 5 bases and J dropped 4 bases, with 14 bases sitting between them. The CDR3 sequence is 14 residues long. CDR1 SGHTA and CDR2 FQGTGA come from the germline V gene. CDR3 sequence reads: CASSQRGFGETQYF. The CDR3 nucleotides read TGTGCCAGCAGCCAACGAGGGTTCGGAGAGACCCAGTACTTC.

The chain uses TRBV7-9 and TRBJ2-5; possibly TRBD2 for D (6 bases). The germline CDR1 and CDR2 sequences are SEHNR and FQNEAQ (reference sequence). The length of the CDR3 is 15 residues. The V and J ends lost 6 bases and 2 bases respectively, with 16 bases between them. The CDR3 DNA reads as TGTGCCAGCAGTAAAACCGGGGGTCCGCAAGAGACCCAGTACTTC. As protein: CASSKTGGPQETQYF.

This clone was counted once. This chain joins TRBV18 and TRBJ2-7, with TRBD1 matching over 8 bases. This CDR3 is built from 19 residues. Losses at the gene ends were 3 bases for V and 0 bases for J; bases not matched to a gene: 16. Per the germline V gene, CDR1 is KGHSH and CDR2 is LQKENI. CDR3 region: CASSPRGQLTGANSYEQYF. The CDR3 nucleotides are TGTGCCAGCTCACCGCGGGGACAACTGACAGGGGCCAACTCCTACGAGCAGTACTTC. The full variable domain, with the rest looked up from reference TRBV18 and TRBJ2-7, is NAGVMQNPRHLVRRRGQEARLRCSPMKGHSHVYWYRQLPEEGLKFMVYLQKENIIDESGMPKERFSAEFPKEGPSILRIQQVVRGDSAAYFCASSPRGQLTGANSYEQYFGPGTRLTVT.

The CDR3 here is CASSSVPGQGQYEQYF. CDR3 coding DNA: TGTGCCAGCAGCTCCGTCCCGGGACAGGGACAATACGAGCAGTACTTC. V usage is TRBV27 and J usage is TRBJ2-7, with 9 bases fitting TRBD1. Germline lookup yields CDR1 MNHEY and CDR2 SMNVEV (reference sequence). V was pared by 6 bases and J by 4 bases, with 13 bases of the junction left unmatched. CDR3 length: 16 residues.

This clone has just one count. The sample contains more than one DNA sequence encoding this CDR3. This chain links TRBV7-9 with TRBJ2-2, with D possibly called TRBD1 or TRBD2 (5 bases each). The CDR3 is 14 amino acids. Per germline, CDR1 SEHNR and CDR2 FQNEAQ (reference sequence). V was shortened by 0 bases and J by 4 bases, with 6 bases between the two germline ends. The CDR3 loop reads CASSLAGTTGELFF. In DNA, the CDR3 is TGTGCCAGCAGCTTAGCAGGGACCACCGGGGAGCTGTTTTTT.

The chain couples TRBV11-3 to TRBJ2-1; 10 bases align to TRBD2. CDR1 and CDR2 (germline): SGHNT, YENEEA. This CDR3 comprises 15 residues. V shed 3 bases, J shed 9 bases, and the junction held 8 bases outside the gene matches. The CDR3 region has the DNA TGTGCCAGCAGCTTCCTAGCGGGAGAAGGCATTGAGCAGTTCTTC. It codes for CASSFLAGEGIEQFF.

The chain carries TRBV9 and TRBJ2-7; tentatively, D is TRBD2 (7 bases). The CDR3 covers 15 residues. The V end lost 4 bases, the J end lost 0 bases, and 14 bases lay between the germline ends. Germline CDR1 reads SGDLS; CDR2 reads YYNGEE. The CDR3 nucleotides are TGTGCCAGCAGCCAACAGGGAGGGGCCTCCTACGAGCAGTACTTC. Translating gives CASSQQGGASYEQYF.

Of note for this clone: This sample includes further DNA sequences coding for the same CDR3. CDR3 region: CAWSRQAQETQYF. The CDR3 nucleotides read TGTGCCTGGAGTAGACAGGCACAAGAGACCCAGTACTTC. This chain joins TRBV30 and TRBJ2-5, with D possibly being TRBD1 (6 bases). CDR1 is GTSNPN, CDR2 SVGIG, per germline (reference sequence). The ends were cut back, 2 bases at V and 2 bases at J, with 9 bases in the middle. The length of the CDR3 is 13 residues.

The V gene is TRBV7-8, the J gene TRBJ1-2, with D hard to call. The CDR3 has 13 amino acids. Germline V lookup: CDR1 SGHVS, CDR2 FQNEAQ. Trimming took 5 bases from V and 8 from J, leaving 15 bases between them. The CDR3 sequence is CASSHGVIGGYTF. The DNA of the CDR3 is TGTGCCAGCAGCCACGGGGTAATCGGGGGCTACACCTTC.

The chain joins TRBV5-1 to TRBJ2-5, with 10 bases matching TRBD1. There are 15 residues in the CDR3. V lost 4 bases to trimming and J lost 3 bases; unmatched junction nucleotides: 6. Germline V gene lookup returns CDR1 SGHRS and CDR2 YFSETQ. The CDR3: CASSMAGTGEETQYF. The CDR3 DNA is TGCGCCAGCAGCATGGCGGGGACAGGGGAAGAGACCCAGTACTTC.

This clone came up once. The chain carries TRBV2 and TRBJ2-7; 9 positions match TRBD2. The CDR3 totals 14 residues. Germline values: CDR1 SNHLY, CDR2 FYNNEI. The V segment lost 3 bases and the J segment 9 bases; nucleotides outside the gene matches: 9. CDR3 sequence: CASSEGGRGIGQYF. DNA for the CDR3: TGTGCCAGCAGTGAGGGCGGGAGGGGGATCGGGCAGTACTTC.